The 20 T cell receptor beta chains below come from one sample, sequenced in a study of tumor-infiltrating lymphocytes in primary liver carcinoma. Co-extraction of RNA and DNA was performed on about 20-33 mg of unsorted bulk tissue. Starting from approximately 0.45 ug of total RNA, TCR beta cDNA was produced with a primer in the constant region. For TCR beta, libraries were produced by three nested multiplex PCR rounds using slightly modified ARM-PCR. PCR rounds one and two used TRBV1-TRBV30 forward primers with a C-beta reverse primer for roughly 9 cycles each. TCRdb reanalysed the multiplex PCR reads using MiXCR and keeps one entry per CDR3 protein. Here the sample spans more than 60,000 distinct CDR3 sequences, approximately 70% being singletons. What was sequenced was liver tumor tissue from sampling region 4. The subset denotes: tumor region T4, right-lateral pole. The receptors here all came from a man in his forties with primary liver carcinoma and hepatitis B virus infection.

A note on this clonotype: The conserved phenylalanine or tryptophan is not found at the CDR3 terminus, so this likely reflects a read error. This chain connects TRBV6-6 to TRBJ2-3; maybe TRBD2 (6 bases). The V gene lost 7 bases and the J gene lost 7 bases, with 18 bases spanning the gap. The CDR3 consists of 14 residues. CDR1 is MNHNY, CDR2 SVGAGI, per germline (reference sequence). CDR3 in amino acids: CASTGDSGVHTQYL. The CDR3 DNA sequence: TGTGCCAGCACCGGAGACTCGGGAGTCCATACGCAGTATCTT.

There are many counts of this clonotype. DNA of the CDR3: TGTGCCAGCAGTTACTCGACGACAGGGGGCTTCTACGAGCAGTACTTC. Protein sequence: CASSYSTTGGFYEQYF. This chain connects TRBV6-5 to TRBJ2-7, with 10 positions matching TRBD1. V shed 0 bases and J 3 bases; nucleotides not matched to a gene: 5. CDR3 length: 16 residues. Germline lookup yields CDR1 MNHEY and CDR2 SVGAGI.

The chain links TRBV29-1 to TRBJ2-5, with 7 bases that match TRBD2. The length of the CDR3 is 12 residues. Trimming at V came to 8 bases and at J to 4 bases, leaving 7 bases not matched to a gene. Germline V gives CDR1 SQVTM, CDR2 ANQGSEA. The CDR3, as DNA: TGCAGCATGCGGGGGAGGGGAGAGACCCAGTACTTC. Amino acids: CSMRGRGETQYF.

On this clonotype: One end of the junction varies from germline; a read error may be responsible. DNA for the CDR3: TGTGCCAGCAAATACAGGGATCGCGACTATGACTACACCTTC. Translation: CASKYRDRDYDYTF. The chain has TRBV28 and TRBJ1-2, with D perhaps matching TRBD1 (6 bases). The CDR3 extends over 14 amino acids. Germline-derived CDR1 and CDR2 are MDHEN and SYDVKM.

On this clonotype itself: The DNA is omitted, as the CDR3 cannot be located on it reliably, and the CDR3 follows TCRdb's listing. This rearrangement joins TRBV7-9 to TRBJ1-1; TRBD1 is the table's D call and was not checked against the DNA. The germline V gene encodes CDR1 SEHNR and CDR2 FQNEAQ (reference sequence). The CDR3 adds up to 18 amino acids, both ends counted. The CDR3 region is CASSLFGQGTGVNTETFF.

This clonotype was recorded at least ten times. The V gene is TRBV12-3 or TRBV12-4, the J gene TRBJ2-2; 9 nucleotides match TRBD1. The CDR3 contains 15 residues. Trimming removed 4 bases from V and 7 bases from J; junction bases left unmatched: 7. CDR3 region: CASSSMTGGIGELFF. DNA of the CDR3: TGTGCCAGCAGTTCGATGACAGGGGGGATCGGGGAGCTGTTTTTT.

Of note for this clonotype: This may stem from a read error, because a much larger clone lies one nucleotide away. The genes are TRBV5-4 and TRBJ1-1; D ambiguous. Germline V gene data show CDR1 as SGHNT and CDR2 as YYREEE (reference sequence). The CDR3 covers 13 residues. The CDR3 loop reads CASGFVGNTEAFF. CDR3 in DNA: TGTGCCAGCGGCTTCGTGGGGAACACTGAAGCTTTCTTT.

This clonotype has just a few counts. A junction boundary mismatches the germline segment, possibly from a read error. CDR3 protein: CASIGLAGLGEQLF. CDR3 nucleotides: TGTGCCAGCATTGGACTAGCGGGACTTGGTGAGCAGCTCTTC. This sequence joins TRBV12-3 or TRBV12-4 and TRBJ2-1; 12 positions agree with TRBD2. The CDR3 has 14 residues.

The chain employs TRBV2 and TRBJ1-5; a weak D match, TRBD1 (5 bases). Germline V gene sequence: CDR1 SNHLY, CDR2 FYNNEI. The ends were cut back, 7 bases at V and 4 bases at J, with 14 bases in the middle. The CDR3 consists of 14 residues. For the CDR3, the DNA is TGTGCCAGCAACCCGACAGATAAGAATCAGCCCCAGCATTTT. The encoded protein is CASNPTDKNQPQHF.

This clonotype appeared a few times. A read error may account for a junction end that differs from germline. The chain employs TRBV5-4 and TRBJ2-7; D uncertain. Germline assignment: CDR1 SGHNT and CDR2 YYREEE (reference sequence). The CDR3 sequence is 11 residues long. CDR3: CTSSSSYEQYF. The DNA of the CDR3 is TGTACCAGCAGCTCCAGCTACGAGCAGTACTTC.

Ten or more counts support this clonotype. The J gene is TRBJ2-3, the V gene TRBV5-5; 13 bases map to TRBD2. V gave up 0 bases and J gave up 0 bases; unmatched junction bases: 1. Germline-derived CDR1 and CDR2 are SGHKS and YYEKEE (reference sequence). CDR3 size: 17 residues. The CDR3 reads CASSLAGLAGSTDTQYF. The CDR3 coding sequence is TGTGCCAGCAGCTTGGCGGGACTAGCGGGAAGCACAGATACGCAGTATTTT.

V and J are TRBV11-2 and TRBJ2-5, with D possibly TRBD2 on 6 matching bases. The ends were cut back, 6 bases at V and 13 bases at J, with 30 bases in the middle. This CDR3 spans 16 amino acids. Germline CDR1 is SGHAT and CDR2 is FQNNGV. CDR3 bases: TGTGCCAGCAGATCCCGGGACTCGCCCCATCAAGAGACCTGGTACTTC. Amino acids: CASRSRDSPHQETWYF.

On this clonotype itself: This may stem from a read error, because a much larger clone lies one nucleotide away. The chain links TRBV6-1 to TRBJ2-5; 12 bases agree with TRBD2. Germline V CDR1 and CDR2: MNHNS, SASEGT. The CDR3 length is 14 residues. CDR3 nucleotides: TGTGCCAGCAGTGTTCGACTAGCGGGAGAGGCCCAGTACTTC. It yields the protein CASSVRLAGEAQYF.

As concerns this clonotype: An end of the junction does not agree with germline; a read error may underlie this. The V and J genes are TRBV6-5 and TRBJ2-1; a possible D gene is TRBD2 (5 bases). CDR1 is MNHEY, CDR2 SVGAGI, per germline. The CDR3 is 14 amino acids. As DNA, the CDR3 is TGTGCCTGCGGGCAGAGAGAATCCTACAATAAGCAGTTCTTC. Its translation is CACGQRESYNKQFF.

In its sample, this clonotype was seen many times. The CDR3 DNA reads as TGTGCCAGCAGGACGGACAGTCCTGGAAACACCATATATTTT. Translating it yields CASRTDSPGNTIYF. The chain employs TRBV28 and TRBJ1-3, with a weak D call TRBD1 (6 bases). The CDR3 is 14 amino acids. Trimming removed 6 bases at V and 2 bases at J, with 11 bases between. Germline V gives CDR1 MDHEN, CDR2 SYDVKM.

The chain has TRBV3-1 and TRBJ1-5; D unclear. V lost 0 bases and J 4 bases, leaving 7 bases between the germline ends. Germline V gene sequence: CDR1 LGHDT, CDR2 YNNKEL (reference sequence). This CDR3 contains 14 residues. The CDR3: CASSQDLVNQPQHF. DNA for the CDR3: TGTGCCAGCAGCCAAGATCTAGTTAATCAGCCCCAGCATTTT.

In its sample, this clonotype was seen many times. The rearrangement joins TRBV6-1 to TRBJ2-1, with unresolved D. This CDR3 has 16 residues. Germline V gene lookup returns CDR1 MNHNS and CDR2 SASEGT. The V end was cut by 1 base, the J end by 2 bases, with 12 bases between. CDR3 sequence reads: CASSEVSGFPYNEQFF. The DNA of the CDR3 is TGTGCCAGCAGTGAAGTATCGGGCTTCCCCTACAATGAGCAGTTCTTC.

This clonotype was counted many times. The chain is built from TRBV30 and TRBJ2-1, with TRBD2 matching over 7 bases. V shed 2 bases and J 1 base; nucleotides not matched to a gene: 5. CDR1 is GTSNPN, CDR2 SVGIG, per germline (reference sequence). The CDR3 spans 15 residues. CDR3 nucleotides: TGTGCCTGGAGTCCTGGACTAGGGTCCTACAATGAGCAGTTCTTC. Amino acid sequence: CAWSPGLGSYNEQFF.

Details on this clonotype: The junction shows a germline mismatch at one end, possibly a read error. This chain links TRBV29-1 with TRBJ2-5, with 7 bases matching TRBD1. CDR1 and CDR2 from the germline V gene are SQVTM and ANQGSEA. This CDR3 comprises 16 residues. CDR3 sequence: CIVDAAGGPYQVTQYF. CDR3 DNA: TGCATCGTTGACGCGGCAGGGGGTCCGTACCAAGTGACCCAGTACTTC.

This chain connects TRBV6-2 or TRBV6-3 to TRBJ2-3; D is undetermined. CDR1 is MNHEY, CDR2 SVGEGT, per germline. The CDR3 is 12 residues long. The V end was cut by 7 bases, the J end by 12 bases, with 17 bases between. This CDR3 is CASITIGSDQYF. CDR3 nucleotides: TGTGCCAGCATTACCATAGGAAGTGACCAGTATTTT.